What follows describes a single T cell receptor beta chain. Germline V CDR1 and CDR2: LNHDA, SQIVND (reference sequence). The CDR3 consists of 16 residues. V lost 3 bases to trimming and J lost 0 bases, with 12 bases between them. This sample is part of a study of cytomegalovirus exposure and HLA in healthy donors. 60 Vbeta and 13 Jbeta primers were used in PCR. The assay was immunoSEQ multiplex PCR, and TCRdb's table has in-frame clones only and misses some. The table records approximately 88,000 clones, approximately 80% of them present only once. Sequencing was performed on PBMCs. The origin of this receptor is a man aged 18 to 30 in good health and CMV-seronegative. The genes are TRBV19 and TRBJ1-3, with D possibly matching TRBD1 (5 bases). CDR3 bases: TGTGCCAGTAGTATGAGGGACTCAAGCTCTGGAAACACCATATATTTT. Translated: CASSMRDSSSGNTIYF.